Each of the 13 T cell receptor beta chains below was sequenced from the same sample in a study of blood T cell repertoires in COVID-19. Only in-frame clones appear in the TCRdb table, and some are missing; sequencing was by immunoSEQ multiplex PCR. The table includes about 73,000 clones, roughly 87% detected once. The specimen was peripheral blood. These receptors all come from a man at least 80 years old with acute or convalescent COVID-19.

The rearrangement links TRBV19 to TRBJ2-2, with 8 positions matching TRBD2. V trimming: 5 bases; J trimming: 6 bases; junction bases outside the gene matches: 11. CDR3 size: 16 residues. From germline, CDR1 is LNHDA and CDR2 SQIVND (reference sequence). The CDR3 coding sequence is TGTGCCAGTAGTGCCTCGGCTGGAGCGGGAGCCGGGGAGCTGTTTTTT. This translates into CASSASAGAGAGELFF.

V gene TRBV7-9 combines with J gene TRBJ1-1, with unresolved D. The CDR3 runs to 15 residues. Per germline, CDR1 SEHNR and CDR2 FQNEAQ (reference sequence). Trimming took off 2 bases at V and 5 bases at J, with 15 bases between the two ends. The CDR3 is CASSLYPGSGTEAFF. For the CDR3, the DNA is TGTGCCAGCAGCTTATACCCGGGGTCCGGAACTGAAGCTTTCTTT. The full variable domain, its missing parts supplied by reference TRBV7-9 and TRBJ1-1, is DTGVSQNPRHKITKRGQNVTFRCDPISEHNRLYWYRQTLGQGPEFLTYFQNEAQLEKSRLLSDRFSAERPKGSFSTLEIQRTEQGDSAMYLCASSLYPGSGTEAFFGQGTRLTVV.

A remark on this clone: The sample holds other DNA sequences that translate to the same CDR3. The chain combines TRBV5-1 with TRBJ2-7; TRBD1 matches at 9 bases. The germline CDR1 and CDR2 sequences are SGHRS and YFSETQ. V shed 2 bases and J 2 bases; nucleotides not matched to a gene: 5. The length of the CDR3 is 15 residues. CDR3 sequence reads: CASSFGGTGTYEQYF. CDR3 nucleotides: TGCGCCAGCAGCTTTGGCGGGACAGGGACCTACGAGCAGTACTTC.

This rearrangement joins TRBV3-1 (or the pseudogene TRBV3-2) to TRBJ2-3, with TRBD1 matching 10 bases. The CDR3 covers 15 residues. V dropped 3 bases and J dropped 6; count of bases not matched to a gene: 6. Germline V gene lookup returns CDR1 LGHDT and CDR2 YNNKEL (reference sequence). Written as DNA, the CDR3 is TGTGCCAGCAGCCAGGGACAGGGGTATACGGATACGCAGTATTTT. Protein sequence: CASSQGQGYTDTQYF.

This clone came up many times. The chain is built from TRBV7-9 and TRBJ1-5; D unclear. Trimming cost V 3 bases and J 4 bases, with 7 bases left between them. This CDR3 spans 13 amino acids. Germline CDR1 and CDR2: SEHNR and FQNEAQ (reference sequence). Written as DNA, the CDR3 is TGTGCCAGCAGCTTTAACGAGAATCAGCCCCAGCATTTT. Translation: CASSFNENQPQHF.

The V and J genes are TRBV7-8 and TRBJ1-5; the D gene is possibly TRBD1 (5 bases). The V end lost 1 base, the J end lost 8 bases, and 18 bases lay between the germline ends. The CDR3 has 16 residues. The germline V gene encodes CDR1 SGHVS and CDR2 FQNEAQ. CDR3 loop: CASSLESFQGREPQHF. Here the CDR3 DNA reads TGTGCCAGCAGCTTAGAATCGTTCCAGGGAAGGGAGCCCCAGCATTTT.

The chain has TRBV6-5 and TRBJ2-3, with a tentative D call TRBD2 (5 bases). The V and J ends lost 2 bases and 4 bases respectively, with 13 bases between them. This CDR3 is built from 15 residues. Germline assignment: CDR1 MNHEY and CDR2 SVGAGI. The CDR3 nucleotides read TGTGCCAGCAGTTACGGGCAGCGGTCCCCAGATACGCAGTATTTT. Amino acid sequence: CASSYGQRSPDTQYF.

The sample holds one count of this clone. The chain has TRBV6-5 and TRBJ2-1; unclear D gene. Germline V lookup: CDR1 MNHEY, CDR2 SVGAGI. The V end was cut by 6 bases, the J end by 0 bases, with 6 bases between. The CDR3 is made up of 13 amino acids. In nucleotides, the CDR3 is TGTGCCAGCAGAGCGAGCTCCTACAATGAGCAGTTCTTC. This sequence encodes CASRASSYNEQFF.

To note about this clone: A read error is possible here, since a much larger clone lies one base away. The rearrangement uses TRBV6-5 and TRBJ1-2; D may be TRBD1 (5 bases). The germline CDR1 and CDR2 sequences are MNHEY and SVGAGI. V lost 7 bases, J lost 6 bases, and 18 bases lay in between. There are 14 residues in the CDR3. Here the CDR3 DNA reads TGTGCCAGCAAAATCGGTGCCTCCAGGGATGGCTACACCTTC. Encoded protein: CASKIGASRDGYTF.

V gene TRBV14 combines with J gene TRBJ2-7; 7 positions match TRBD1. Germline V CDR1 and CDR2: SGHDN, FVKESK. The CDR3 totals 14 residues. J gave up 3 bases and V 2 bases, and 4 bases lay outside the gene matches. The CDR3 spells CASSQSWDSYEQYF. The CDR3, as DNA: TGTGCCAGCAGCCAAAGTTGGGACAGCTACGAGCAGTACTTC.

Comment on this clone: Distinct nucleotide sequences in the sample also encode this CDR3. V and J are TRBV10-3 and TRBJ1-1; D might be TRBD1 (6 bases). Trimming cost V 9 bases and J 2 bases, with 13 bases left between them. This CDR3 has 13 residues. CDR1 and CDR2 from the germline V gene are ENHRY and SYGVKD. CDR3 sequence: CAISDRLNTEAFF. Written as DNA, the CDR3 is TGTGCCATATCCGACAGGCTCAACACTGAAGCTTTCTTT.

The chain links TRBV5-1 to TRBJ2-3, with TRBD2 identical over 11 bases. With 4 bases clipped from V and 0 bases from J, the junction kept 4 bases outside the gene matches. This CDR3 comprises 16 residues. CDR1 and CDR2 (germline): SGHRS, YFSETQ. CDR3 bases: TGCGCCAGCAGCCATACTAGCGGGGGTAGCACAGATACGCAGTATTTT. Its protein product is CASSHTSGGSTDTQYF.

The V and J genes are TRBV2 and TRBJ1-5, with D perhaps matching TRBD1 (5 bases). Germline CDR1 reads SNHLY; CDR2 reads FYNNEI. This CDR3 has 13 residues. Trimming took 4 bases from V and 1 from J, leaving 5 bases between them. CDR3 bases: TGTGCCAGCAGTGGGGGCAGCAATCAGCCCCAGCATTTT. It codes for CASSGGSNQPQHF.